A selection of T cell receptor beta chains follows, all from one sample in a study of CD8+ T cells in alopecia areata. TCRdb keeps only in-frame clones here, not all; method: immunoSEQ multiplex PCR. The sample has about 180,000 clones, 45% to 60% seen once. The material was CD8+ T cells sorted from blood, obtained at roughly week 53, from a patient treated with tofacitinib. The receptors originated from a human donor with alopecia areata. CDR3s include the opening cysteine and the closing phenylalanine or tryptophan. D genes are given only for firm matches. A clone size is listed for some rows: how often the clone was seen (once, few, many), or a class if it is expanded.

-	TRBV5-6	TRBJ2-7	TRBD2	CASRGTSRYEQYF	TGTGCCAGCAGAGGGACTAGCCGCTACGAGCAGTACTTC
-	TRBV27	TRBJ1-2	-	CATKGNYGYTF	TGTGCCACCAAAGGGAACTATGGCTACACCTTC
once	TRBV13	TRBJ2-3	TRBD2	CASSSMSRLAGTDTQYF	TGTGCCAGCAGCTCCATGTCGCGACTAGCGGGCACAGATACGCAGTATTTT
-	TRBV4-1	TRBJ2-7	-	CASSQDRTLSSYEQYF	TGCGCCAGCAGCCAAGATAGGACACTTAGCTCCTACGAGCAGTACTTC
-	TRBV30	TRBJ1-4	-	CAWSPGTPGANEKLFF	TGTGCCTGGAGCCCAGGGACGCCCGGGGCTAATGAAAAACTGTTTTTT
once	TRBV11-2	TRBJ1-2	-	CASRRGSRGYTF	TGTGCCAGCAGAAGGGGGTCTCGCGGCTACACCTTC
-	TRBV9	TRBJ2-3	TRBD2	CASSVVTSGTDTQYF	TGTGCCAGCAGCGTAGTAACTAGCGGCACAGATACGCAGTATTTT
-	TRBV30	TRBJ2-3	-	CAWSVGAGGDTQYF	TGTGCCTGGAGTGTAGGGGCAGGTGGAGATACGCAGTATTTT
-	TRBV9	TRBJ2-2	-	CASSQSGSGELFF	TGTGCCAGCAGTCAAAGCGGGTCCGGGGAGCTGTTTTTT
-	TRBV7-9	TRBJ1-1	-	CASRDSGTPNTEAFF	TGTGCCAGCAGAGACTCAGGGACACCAAACACTGAAGCTTTCTTT
-	TRBV9	TRBJ1-1	TRBD1	CASSVDSTGSFDTEAFF	TGTGCCAGCAGCGTAGACTCGACAGGGTCATTTGACACTGAAGCTTTCTTT
few	TRBV4-3	TRBJ2-6	-	CASSQDHGAGANVLTF	TGCGCCAGCAGCCAAGATCATGGAGCTGGGGCCAACGTCCTGACTTTC
-	TRBV4-1	TRBJ2-7	-	CASSQAASNYEQYF	TGCGCCAGCAGCCAGGCTGCTAGCAACTACGAGCAGTACTTC
-	TRBV29-1	TRBJ2-5	TRBD2	CSVLTSGKETQYF	TGCAGCGTTCTGACTAGCGGTAAAGAGACCCAGTACTTC
-	TRBV27	TRBJ1-5	TRBD1	CASSHRGPDQPQHF	TGTGCCAGCAGTCACAGGGGGCCGGATCAGCCCCAGCATTTT
few	TRBV14	TRBJ2-1	-	CASSQRSGGNEQFF	TGTGCCAGCAGCCAAAGAAGTGGTGGCAATGAGCAGTTCTTC
-	TRBV13	TRBJ2-3	-	CASSLPGDTQYF	TGTGCCAGCAGCCTCCCAGGTGATACGCAGTATTTT
-	TRBV30	TRBJ2-2	-	CAWSAPGWGQVNTGELFF	TGTGCCTGGAGTGCTCCGGGGTGGGGGCAGGTCAACACCGGGGAGCTGTTTTTT
few	TRBV6-4	TRBJ2-1	-	CASSDSSGSGNEQFF	TGTGCCAGCAGTGACTCGAGTGGGAGCGGCAATGAGCAGTTCTTC
few	TRBV2	TRBJ2-7	-	CASSIHDFNYEQYF	TGTGCCAGCAGCATACACGATTTCAACTACGAGCAGTACTTC
few	TRBV5-6	TRBJ1-5	-	CASSSGTGNQPQHF	TGTGCCAGCAGTTCTGGAACAGGAAATCAGCCCCAGCATTTT
-	TRBV4-2	TRBJ1-5	-	CASSQEFSSNQPQHF	TGTGCCAGCAGCCAAGAGTTTTCCAGCAATCAGCCCCAGCATTTT
-	TRBV14	TRBJ1-6	-	CASSQAGYNSPLHF	TGTGCCAGCAGCCAAGCCGGATATAATTCACCCCTCCACTTT
-	TRBV7-2	TRBJ2-7	TRBD1	CASSAPWTGTYEQYF	TGTGCCAGCAGCGCACCTTGGACAGGGACCTACGAGCAGTACTTC